This T cell receptor (beta chain) comes out of a study of T cell responses to AZD1222 COVID-19 vaccine. This table comes from immunoSEQ multiplex PCR, and its TCRdb copy is limited to in-frame clones, with some not included. The sample lists under 150,000 clones; roughly 90% were seen once. Note on this clone: Its specificity is unknown.

Germline V lookup: CDR1 SGHTA, CDR2 FQGTGA. Trimming removed 0 bases from V and 10 bases from J; junction bases left unmatched: 10. This CDR3 is 17 amino acids long. Points from the study as a whole: Spike-spanning, vaccine-associated CD4 TCRs were dominant at 160-218 and 743-854. A mostly white British donor set with more females was recruited, and clonal diversity was possibly underestimated. Repertoire sampling occurred only after the peak T cell response. Spike-specific TCR depth and breadth grew after two AZD1222 doses.

Sequenced material: peripheral blood, taken 28 days after the second AZD1222 dose. This sequence originates from an adult who received the AZD1222 COVID-19 vaccine. This chain connects TRBV7-3 to TRBJ2-1; TRBD1 matches at 12 bases. The CDR3 nucleotides read TGTGCCAGCAGCTTAACGGGGACAGGGGGCATTAAGGCGGAGCAGTTCTTC. It codes for CASSLTGTGGIKAEQFF.